One and the same sample provided the 29 T cell receptor beta chains below, sequenced in a study of T cell responses to AZD1222 COVID-19 vaccine. Assay used: immunoSEQ multiplex PCR; TCRdb lists only in-frame clones, some missing. The repertoire holds roughly 100,000 clones, about 87% seen once, with more than 20% in the top ten. The sample was peripheral blood, taken on day 0 of AZD1222 vaccination. All receptors come from an adult in good health.

This clone is a singleton in its sample. V gene TRBV6-5 combines with J gene TRBJ2-7; 8 positions agree with TRBD2. This CDR3 is built from 15 residues. V was pared by 0 bases and J by 1 base, with 2 bases of the junction left unmatched. Germline CDR1 is MNHEY and CDR2 is SVGAGI. The chain's CDR3 is CASSYSLAGSYEQYF. The CDR3 nucleotides are TGTGCCAGCAGTTACTCTCTAGCGGGTTCCTACGAGCAGTACTTC.

The chain employs TRBV27 and TRBJ2-1, with 10 positions matching TRBD2. This CDR3 is built from 15 residues. Trimming at V came to 5 bases and at J to 8 bases, leaving 9 bases not matched to a gene. From germline, CDR1 is MNHEY and CDR2 SMNVEV (reference sequence). CDR3 protein: CASSPPGTSDHEQFF. CDR3 nucleotides: TGTGCCAGCAGTCCTCCCGGGACTAGCGACCATGAGCAGTTCTTC.

The chain's CDR3 is CASSVSDRVGTEAFF. As DNA, the CDR3 is TGTGCCAGCAGCGTTTCCGACAGGGTCGGGACTGAAGCTTTCTTT. This chain uses TRBV9 with TRBJ1-1; 7 bases align to TRBD1. The CDR3 has 15 amino acids. Germline V CDR1 and CDR2: SGDLS, YYNGEE. After removal of 2 bases from V and 5 bases from J, the junction contained 9 bases not matched to a gene.

The gene calls are TRBV14 and TRBJ1-1; D might be TRBD1 (6 bases). Germline assignment: CDR1 SGHDN and CDR2 FVKESK. Trimming removed 2 bases from V and 5 bases from J, with 15 bases in between. This CDR3 has 15 amino acids. The CDR3 nucleotides read TGTGCCAGCAGCCAATTACAGGGCGGGAGTACTGAAGCTTTCTTT. Its protein product is CASSQLQGGSTEAFF. Full variable domain (outside the CDR3, taken from reference TRBV14 and TRBJ1-1): EAGVTQFPSHSVIEKGQTVTLRCDPISGHDNLYWYRRVMGKEIKFLLHFVKESKQDESGMPNNRFLAERTGGTYSTLKVQPAELEDSGVYFCASSQLQGGSTEAFFGQGTRLTVV.

The rearrangement joins TRBV14 to TRBJ1-5; D is unclear. With 1 base removed from V and 0 bases from J, the gap between germline ends came to 13 bases. The CDR3 is 17 amino acids. Germline V gene lookup returns CDR1 SGHDN and CDR2 FVKESK. CDR3 nucleotide sequence: TGTGCCAGCAGCCAAGTTTCCCAGACATATAGCAATCAGCCCCAGCATTTT. Its protein is CASSQVSQTYSNQPQHF.

This chain uses TRBV28 with TRBJ1-1; 8 nucleotides agree with TRBD1. CDR3 length: 13 residues. The junction had 9 bases not matched to a gene; V was cut back by 6 bases and J by 9 bases. Germline assignment: CDR1 MDHEN and CDR2 SYDVKM. The CDR3 is CASRTPWTGKAFF. For the CDR3, the DNA is TGTGCCAGCAGAACTCCTTGGACAGGGAAAGCTTTCTTT.

This clone was found once. This chain links TRBV18 with TRBJ2-7; TRBD1 matches at 7 bases. The CDR3 sequence is 15 residues long. From germline, CDR1 is KGHSH and CDR2 LQKENI. V lost 0 bases to trimming and J lost 2 bases; unmatched junction nucleotides: 4. CDR3 nucleotides: TGTGCCAGCTCACCACCCTCCCAGGGGGCCTACGAGCAGTACTTC. Its translation: CASSPPSQGAYEQYF.

The rearrangement links TRBV5-5 to TRBJ2-7, with D unresolved. Deletions cut 2 bases from V and 4 bases from J, with 4 bases between. The CDR3 has 11 residues. Germline CDR1 reads SGHKS; CDR2 reads YYEKEE (reference sequence). The CDR3 loop is CASSFTYEQYF. For the CDR3, the DNA is TGTGCCAGCAGCTTTACTTACGAGCAGTACTTC.

The J gene is TRBJ1-1, the V gene TRBV9, with D possibly being TRBD1 (5 bases). Germline V lookup: CDR1 SGDLS, CDR2 YYNGEE. Trimming left V 0 bases short and J 3 bases short, with 15 bases between. The CDR3 loop spans 16 amino acids. CDR3 sequence reads: CASSVGVGLGDTEAFF. CDR3 bases: TGTGCCAGCAGCGTAGGGGTGGGATTAGGGGACACTGAAGCTTTCTTT.

The rearrangement uses TRBV18 and TRBJ1-2; D gene unclear. The CDR3 totals 16 residues. Per the germline V gene, CDR1 is KGHSH and CDR2 is LQKENI. Trimming left V 4 bases short and J 2 bases short, with 17 bases between. The CDR3: CASSLNSNRDNYGYTF. The CDR3, as DNA: TGTGCCAGCTCACTCAACTCCAACAGAGACAACTATGGCTACACCTTC.

The chain uses TRBV30 and TRBJ2-7, with 10 bases matching TRBD1. Germline CDR1 GTSNPN, CDR2 SVGIG (reference sequence). The CDR3 loop spans 12 amino acids. V lost 5 bases to trimming and J lost 6 bases; unmatched junction nucleotides: 4. CDR3 residues: CAWHGQGGEQYF. For the CDR3, the DNA is TGTGCCTGGCATGGACAGGGGGGCGAGCAGTACTTC.

The rearrangement links TRBV7-2 to TRBJ2-4; D gene ambiguous. Germline assignment: CDR1 SGHTA and CDR2 FQGNSA. Trimming removed 1 base from V and 11 bases from J, with 15 bases in between. The CDR3 extends over 14 amino acids. The CDR3 sequence is CASSLVESSGFQYF. The CDR3 DNA follows: TGTGCCAGCAGCTTAGTAGAATCCTCCGGGTTTCAGTACTTC.

This chain joins TRBV11-2 and TRBJ1-1; 8 bases are shared with TRBD1. V lost 4 bases to trimming and J lost 9 bases; unmatched junction nucleotides: 7. This CDR3 comprises 13 residues. Looked up from germline, CDR1 is SGHAT and CDR2 is FQNNGV. The CDR3 coding sequence is TGTGCCAGCAGCTCACAAGGACAGGGCAAAGCTTTCTTT. As protein: CASSSQGQGKAFF.

This clone was detected once. The CDR3 here is CASSLGYSGVRTDTQYF. The CDR3 DNA follows: TGCGCCAGCAGCTTGGGTTACAGTGGCGTGAGGACAGATACGCAGTATTTT. The chain employs TRBV5-1 and TRBJ2-3, with D unresolved. This CDR3 region has 17 residues. Per the germline V gene, CDR1 is SGHRS and CDR2 is YFSETQ. The V end was cut by 0 bases, the J end by 3 bases, with 17 bases between.

The chain employs TRBV7-2 and TRBJ1-2, with TRBD1 matching over 8 bases. J gave up 0 bases and V 5 bases, and 2 bases lay outside the gene matches. Germline V gene lookup returns CDR1 SGHTA and CDR2 FQGNSA. The CDR3 spans 14 residues. This chain's CDR3 is CASSQDRANYGYTF. CDR3 DNA sequence: TGTGCCAGCAGCCAGGACAGGGCTAACTATGGCTACACCTTC. The variable domain in full, completed from reference TRBV7-2 and TRBJ1-2, reads GAGVSQSPSNKVTEKGKDVELRCDPISGHTALYWYRQSLGQGLEFLIYFQGNSAPDKSGLPSDRFSAERTGGSVSTLTIQRTQQEDSAVYLCASSQDRANYGYTFGSGTRLTVV.

The gene calls are TRBV25-1 and TRBJ2-7; 7 positions agree with TRBD1. Germline V CDR1 and CDR2: MGHDK, SYGVNS. This CDR3 comprises 13 residues. The ends lost 4 bases at V and 2 bases at J; junction bases unmatched: 2. The DNA of the CDR3 is TGTGCCAGCAGTGGGACAGGAGCCTACGAGCAGTACTTC. Its translation: CASSGTGAYEQYF.

This clone was counted once. V is TRBV7-3 and J is TRBJ2-1; 8 bases map to TRBD2. With 0 bases clipped from V and 10 bases from J, the junction kept 8 bases outside the gene matches. This CDR3 has 15 amino acids. Germline CDR1 and CDR2: SGHTA and FQGTGA. CDR3 loop: CASSLTSRGGNEQFF. CDR3 sequence (DNA): TGTGCCAGCAGCTTAACGTCTCGGGGGGGAAACGAGCAGTTCTTC.

This rearrangement joins TRBV28 to TRBJ1-6, with a possible D match to TRBD1 (5 bases). The CDR3 sequence is 15 residues long. In germline, CDR1 is MDHEN, CDR2 SYDVKM. Between the trimmed V and J ends, which lost 4 bases and 7 bases, there was a span of 14 bases. This CDR3 reads CASSSTGTQNSPLHF. The CDR3 nucleotides read TGTGCCAGCAGTTCGACGGGGACCCAAAATTCACCCCTCCACTTT.

The chain recombines TRBV10-2 with TRBJ2-5; maybe TRBD1 (5 bases). Germline V gives CDR1 WSHSY, CDR2 SAAADI. The V end was cut by 3 bases, the J end by 5 bases, with 16 bases between. The CDR3 contains 15 residues. CDR3 nucleotides: TGCGCCAGCAGTGACGGGCAGGGAATCGTGGAGACCCAGTACTTC. It codes for CASSDGQGIVETQYF.

The chain is built from TRBV11-1 and TRBJ2-1, with TRBD2 matching over 8 bases. Germline CDR1 is SGHAT and CDR2 is FQDESV (reference sequence). The CDR3 has 14 residues. The ends lost 5 bases at V and 6 bases at J; junction bases unmatched: 6. The CDR3 DNA reads TGTGCCAGCAGCCCCCGGACTAGCTTCAATGAGCAGTTCTTC. It encodes CASSPRTSFNEQFF.

The chain is built from TRBV10-1 and TRBJ2-2; D is possibly TRBD1 (5 bases). V was pared by 0 bases and J by 6 bases, with 17 bases between. Germline V gives CDR1 WNHNN, CDR2 SYGVQD (reference sequence). The CDR3 covers 17 residues. The CDR3 bases are TGCGCCAGCAGTGAGTCTACGACAGTTTTAGATTCCGGGGAGCTGTTTTTT. This gives the protein CASSESTTVLDSGELFF.

The chain has TRBV18 and TRBJ2-7; a possible D gene is TRBD1 (6 bases). V lost 3 bases and J lost 5, with 11 bases in between. CDR3 length: 13 residues. CDR1 and CDR2 from the germline V gene are KGHSH and LQKENI. This CDR3 is CASSPDSLNEQYF. CDR3 sequence (DNA): TGTGCCAGCTCACCGGACAGTCTCAACGAGCAGTACTTC. Drawing the rest from reference TRBV18 and TRBJ2-7, the complete variable domain is NAGVMQNPRHLVRRRGQEARLRCSPMKGHSHVYWYRQLPEEGLKFMVYLQKENIIDESGMPKERFSAEFPKEGPSILRIQQVVRGDSAAYFCASSPDSLNEQYFGPGTRLTVT.

This clone appeared a few times. The rearrangement joins TRBV30 to TRBJ2-7; TRBD1 might be the D (6 bases). V gave up 7 bases and J gave up 2 bases, with 9 bases separating them. The germline V gene encodes CDR1 GTSNPN and CDR2 SVGIG (reference sequence). The CDR3 totals 11 residues. The DNA of the CDR3 is TGTGCCTCGGACAGTCCCTACGAGCAGTACTTC. Its protein is CASDSPYEQYF.

This clone came up once. The chain couples TRBV5-1 to TRBJ1-3; no reliable D call. CDR1 and CDR2 from the germline V gene are SGHRS and YFSETQ. The CDR3 has 13 amino acids. Trimming shortened V by 2 bases and J by 2 bases, and 5 bases separated the two germline ends. The CDR3 nucleotides are TGCGCCAGCAGCTTCTATACTGGAAACACCATATATTTT. This sequence encodes CASSFYTGNTIYF.

The chain is built from TRBV4-3 and TRBJ2-3; TRBD1 matches at 11 bases. The CDR3 loop spans 15 amino acids. Germline V gives CDR1 LGHNA, CDR2 YSLEER. V shed 6 bases and J 4 bases; nucleotides not matched to a gene: 6. The CDR3 bases are TGCGCCAGCAGTCCCCCGGGACAGGGGGCAGATACGCAGTATTTT. Translation gives CASSPPGQGADTQYF.

The chain uses TRBV24-1 and TRBJ2-3; 9 bases agree with TRBD1. This CDR3 contains 15 residues. The V segment lost 5 bases and the J segment 4 bases; nucleotides outside the gene matches: 6. Germline CDR1 KGHDR, CDR2 SFDVKD. The CDR3 DNA sequence: TGTGCCACCAGTGTGGGACAGGGTAAAGCAGATACGCAGTATTTT. Translation gives CATSVGQGKADTQYF.

The chain combines TRBV12-3 or TRBV12-4 with TRBJ2-7, with a tentative D call TRBD1 (5 bases). This CDR3 is 13 amino acids long. The V end was cut by 6 bases, the J end by 3 bases, with 12 bases between. This CDR3 is CASRRERGYEQYF. CDR3 nucleotide sequence: TGTGCCAGCAGGAGAGAAAGGGGCTACGAGCAGTACTTC.

The genes are TRBV5-1 and TRBJ1-5; no definite D call. The CDR3 length is 17 residues. Germline CDR1 and CDR2: SGHRS and YFSETQ. Trimming removed 4 bases from V and 0 bases from J, with 17 bases in between. The CDR3 DNA reads TGCGCCAGCAGCCCCATTGGTACCGGTGATAGCAATCAGCCCCAGCATTTT. Its translation is CASSPIGTGDSNQPQHF.

The V gene is TRBV9, the J gene TRBJ2-7, with D perhaps TRBD1 (8 bases). Trimming took 4 bases from V and 4 from J, leaving 15 bases between them. The CDR3 consists of 14 residues. Germline loops: CDR1 SGDLS, CDR2 YYNGEE. The CDR3 sequence is CASSTGGEGYEQYF. The CDR3 DNA is TGTGCCAGCAGCACAGGGGGGGAGGGTTACGAGCAGTACTTC.